These T cell receptor beta chains were read from a single sample in a study of T cells in Graves' hyperthyroidism and ophthalmopathy. TCRdb re-derived calls from the multiplex PCR reads in MiXCR, one entry per CDR3 protein. The sample has hundreds of thousands of distinct CDR3 sequences, around a third seen once. The sample taken for sequencing was blood. The receptors were gathered from a woman aged 40 to 49 with Graves' hyperthyroidism. Both conserved end residues are part of each CDR3. Each record gives: J gene, D gene, V gene, CDR3 protein. D genes are given only for firm matches.

TRBJ2-7,-,TRBV6-1,CASSEALGVSYEQYF
TRBJ1-6,TRBD1,TRBV7-8,CASSLAPGTENSPLHF
TRBJ2-2,TRBD1,TRBV7-2,CASSFQGARVTGELFF
TRBJ1-1,-,TRBV10-3,CASVRDTEAFF
TRBJ1-6,-,TRBV19,CASSRGPQALHF
TRBJ1-1,TRBD1,TRBV7-2,CASSPGQGAGKAEAFF
TRBJ2-5,-,TRBV20-1,CSDGTGQETQYF
TRBJ1-1,TRBD1,TRBV6-2/TRBV6-3,CASSAPGGMNTEAFF
TRBJ2-3,TRBD2,TRBV7-3,CASSQSSGGAHSQYF
TRBJ1-6,-,TRBV7-9,CASSLPLHF
TRBJ1-1,-,TRBV20-1,CSAIPSGDGLNTEAFF
TRBJ1-1,-,TRBV28,CASSFFGLEAFF
TRBJ1-5,-,TRBV7-8,CASSLAPGPNQPQHF
TRBJ1-1,-,TRBV11-3,CASSSTLLGGEAFF
TRBJ2-7,TRBD1,TRBV20-1,CSAGTGTGGSYEQYF
TRBJ1-4,-,TRBV29-1,CSVEEGDAANEKLFF
TRBJ1-3,-,TRBV15,CATTRSGGSLGNTIYF
TRBJ1-2,-,TRBV7-9,CASSLGGHTGFGYTF
TRBJ1-6,-,TRBV6-5,CASRTPNQPLHF
TRBJ1-2,TRBD1,TRBV27,CASSPDRTPNYGYTF
TRBJ2-7,-,TRBV7-2,CASSLVGSGGTYEQYF
TRBJ1-4,-,TRBV14,CASSQDYVGEKLFF
TRBJ2-2,-,TRBV20-1,CSARGYLTGELFF
TRBJ1-2,-,TRBV28,CAIFHGARGYTF
TRBJ2-5,-,TRBV7-9,CASSSTENQETQYF
TRBJ2-5,-,TRBV5-6,CASSVGKTQYF
TRBJ2-7,TRBD1,TRBV12-3/TRBV12-4,CASSNWTGVSFYEQYF
TRBJ1-5,TRBD1,TRBV2,CASSGDREAEHF
TRBJ2-5,-,TRBV12-3/TRBV12-4,CASSGGGVPETQYF
TRBJ2-7,TRBD2,TRBV19,CASSMQGTSNEQYF
TRBJ2-7,-,TRBV29-1,CSATPRGTYEQYF
TRBJ2-7,-,TRBV19,CASSFQGSYEQYF
TRBJ1-2,-,TRBV5-5,CASSWSGDQGGYTF
TRBJ2-1,TRBD2,TRBV5-1,CASTASGAYNEQFF
TRBJ1-6,-,TRBV6-5,CASVVVQGLLPLHF
TRBJ1-2,-,TRBV7-2,CASSHYRDGYTF
TRBJ2-7,TRBD2,TRBV10-3,CAISALAGKYEQYF
TRBJ2-7,-,TRBV4-1,CASSQDPVGSMQKEQYF
TRBJ1-5,-,TRBV6-2/TRBV6-3,CASSYSAGTQPQHF
TRBJ1-1,-,TRBV5-1,CASSRRWGENTEAFF
TRBJ2-4,TRBD1,TRBV29-1,CSVVRQGLAKNIQYF
TRBJ2-2,-,TRBV19,CASSIGVATNLANTGELFF
TRBJ1-4,-,TRBV7-8,CASSLDATNEKLFF
TRBJ2-7,-,TRBV10-1,CASSVDYSYEQYF
TRBJ2-7,TRBD2,TRBV20-1,CSARELAGDEQYF